This is a list of T cell receptor beta chains from one sample in a study of Tregs in tolerant kidney transplant recipients. Sequencing used immunoSEQ multiplex PCR; TCRdb keeps in-frame clones, though not all of them. The sample gives roughly 120,000 clones, roughly nine tenths of which show up once; nearly 0.6% is in the top ten. The sequencing sample was made of CD4+ T cells from blood. The receptors here all came from a human donor in good health. The CDR3 runs from the conserved cysteine through the conserved F or W. The order of the fields is clone size, V gene, D gene, J gene, CDR3 protein, CDR3 DNA. D genes are given only for firm matches. Clone size is given for some rows only: seen once, a few or many times, or a class if the clone is expanded.

.	TRBV19	.	TRBJ2-2	CASSTHNTGELFF	TGTGCCAGTAGTACCCATAACACCGGGGAGCTGTTTTTT
.	TRBV5-1	.	TRBJ2-1	CASSLEYQNNEQFF	TGCGCCAGCAGCTTGGAGTATCAGAACAATGAGCAGTTCTTC
.	TRBV19	.	TRBJ1-3	CASRDIGSGNTIYF	TGTGCCAGCCGGGACATCGGATCGGGAAACACCATATATTTT
.	TRBV4-1	.	TRBJ2-1	CASSEPLGKGSNEQFF	TGCGCCAGCAGCGAACCTTTAGGGAAGGGGAGCAATGAGCAGTTCTTC
.	TRBV9	.	TRBJ1-4	CASSVAPGTNEKLFF	TGTGCCAGCAGCGTAGCCCCAGGGACTAATGAAAAACTGTTTTTT
.	TRBV18	.	TRBJ1-2	CASSPRDNYGYTF	TGTGCCAGCTCACCAAGGGACAACTATGGCTACACCTTC
.	TRBV11-2	.	TRBJ2-4	CASTTQGFGGNIQYF	TGTGCCAGCACTACCCAGGGATTTGGGGGGAACATTCAGTACTTC
few	TRBV5-1	TRBD1	TRBJ1-4	CASSLGGTAGTNEKLFF	TGCGCCAGCAGCTTGGGAGGGACAGCCGGCACGAATGAAAAACTGTTTTTT
.	TRBV6-1	.	TRBJ1-2	CASSPPGFHGYTF	TGTGCCAGCAGTCCCCCAGGGTTCCATGGCTACACCTTC
.	TRBV27	TRBD2	TRBJ2-1	CATWTSGRNEQFF	TGTGCCACCTGGACTAGCGGGAGGAATGAGCAGTTCTTC
.	TRBV6-4	TRBD2	TRBJ2-1	CASSDISGANNEQFF	TGTGCCAGCAGTGATATTAGCGGGGCAAACAATGAGCAGTTCTTC
.	TRBV6-5	.	TRBJ1-2	CASSAPGGTYGYTF	TGTGCCAGCAGCGCCCCCGGAGGAACTTATGGCTACACCTTC
.	TRBV5-1	.	TRBJ2-2	CASSATWTGELFF	TGCGCCAGCAGCGCGACGTGGACCGGGGAGCTGTTTTTT
.	TRBV5-1	TRBD1	TRBJ2-3	CASSLAWPGLGWYGTGGADTQYF	TGCGCCAGCAGCTTGGCCTGGCCGGGGCTTGGTTGGTACGGGACAGGGGGTGCAGATACGCAGTATTTT
once	TRBV7-2	.	TRBJ1-1	CASSLRLGGGLNTEAFF	TGTGCCAGCAGCTTAAGGCTCGGGGGGGGATTGAATACTGAAGCTTTCTTT
once	TRBV2	.	TRBJ2-7	CASSKTTLAGEQYF	TGTGCCAGCAGCAAGACAACGTTAGCAGGGGAGCAGTACTTC
.	TRBV10-3	.	TRBJ2-5	CAISEGNSPKETQYF	TGTGCCATCAGTGAAGGGAATTCCCCGAAAGAGACCCAGTACTTC
.	TRBV5-1	.	TRBJ1-5	CASSLGMDNQPQHF	TGCGCCAGCAGCTTAGGAATGGACAATCAGCCCCAGCATTTT
.	TRBV10-3	.	TRBJ2-7	CAISDYLGAREQYF	TGTGCCATCAGTGATTATTTGGGGGCGAGAGAGCAGTACTTC
.	TRBV9	.	TRBJ2-3	CASSVGQGWGTDTQYF	TGTGCCAGCAGCGTAGGTCAGGGATGGGGAACAGATACGCAGTATTTT
.	TRBV11-1	TRBD1	TRBJ1-3	CASSSATGGIFGNTIYF	TGTGCCAGCAGCTCAGCGACAGGGGGCATCTTTGGAAACACCATATATTTT
once	TRBV5-6	.	TRBJ1-2	CASSYKRDYGYTF	TGTGCCAGCAGCTATAAAAGGGACTATGGCTACACCTTC
.	TRBV27	.	TRBJ1-2	CASSFARSDSFYGYTF	TGTGCCAGCAGTTTTGCTCGGTCAGATAGCTTCTATGGCTACACCTTC
.	TRBV6-5	.	TRBJ2-3	CASSYRAVSLTDTQYF	TGTGCCAGCAGTTACAGGGCAGTTTCCCTCACAGATACGCAGTATTTT
.	TRBV29-1	.	TRBJ1-2	CSAEGRNYGYTF	TGCAGCGCAGAGGGACGGAACTATGGCTACACCTTC
.	TRBV6-5	.	TRBJ1-1	CASSYVPLGTEAFF	TGTGCCAGCAGTTACGTACCCCTCGGCACTGAAGCTTTCTTT
once	TRBV18	TRBD1	TRBJ2-7	CASSPQGAVSYEQYF	TGTGCCAGCTCGCCACAGGGGGCGGTCTCCTACGAGCAGTACTTC
.	TRBV6-5	TRBD1	TRBJ2-7	CASSLGQGSYEQYF	TGTGCCAGCAGCTTGGGACAGGGATCCTACGAGCAGTACTTC
.	TRBV19	TRBD2	TRBJ2-3	CASSSSTSGTTDTQYF	TGTGCCAGTAGTTCATCGACTAGCGGGACCACAGATACGCAGTATTTT
once	TRBV6-5	TRBD1	TRBJ2-7	CASSHTGTGAYEQYF	TGTGCCAGCAGTCATACCGGGACAGGAGCCTACGAGCAGTACTTC
.	TRBV5-6	.	TRBJ2-7	CASGKRDTTYEQYF	TGTGCCAGCGGAAAACGGGACACAACCTACGAGCAGTACTTC
.	TRBV4-2	TRBD1	TRBJ2-1	CASSQGTGGREQFF	TGTGCCAGCAGCCAAGGGACAGGGGGCCGTGAGCAGTTCTTC
.	TRBV7-8	TRBD1	TRBJ1-2	CASSPGTALFYGYTF	TGTGCCAGCAGCCCGGGGACAGCCCTTTTTTATGGCTACACCTTC
.	TRBV7-2	.	TRBJ1-1	CASSLFPPGLATEAFF	TGTGCCAGCAGCTTATTTCCCCCAGGGCTTGCCACTGAAGCTTTCTTT
.	TRBV6-6	.	TRBJ1-1	CASTRSGNTEAFF	TGTGCCAGCACACGATCAGGGAACACTGAAGCTTTCTTT
.	TRBV7-9	TRBD1	TRBJ1-6	CASSADRGNSPLHF	TGTGCCAGCAGCGCAGACAGGGGGAATTCACCCCTCCACTTT